This T cell receptor beta chain was sequenced for a study of blood T cell repertoires in COVID-19. Study summary: Samples representing acute and convalescent COVID-19 were sourced from the United States, Italy and Spain.

Germline V gene lookup returns CDR1 SGHTA and CDR2 FQGTGA. V was pared by 1 base and J by 7 bases, with 5 bases of the junction left unmatched. This CDR3 is built from 15 residues. In Seattle, patients joined the study during active infection and were tracked longitudinally. In the original workflow: Estimation of nucleated cell counts relied on the amplification of reference gene primers. Assay used: immunoSEQ multiplex PCR; TCRdb lists only in-frame clones, some missing. V and J calls and clone size are those listed in that table; D and trimming were worked out from the DNA. This sample has 70,000 or so clones, with 65% to 85% found just once.

The sequenced sample consisted of peripheral blood. The clonotype comes from a man aged 55 to 70 with COVID-19, enrolled during active disease. The rearrangement links TRBV7-3 to TRBJ2-2; 8 bases match TRBD2. CDR3: CASSLSGGSDGELFF. The DNA for the CDR3 is TGTGCCAGCAGCTTAAGCGGGGGGAGCGACGGGGAGCTGTTTTTT.